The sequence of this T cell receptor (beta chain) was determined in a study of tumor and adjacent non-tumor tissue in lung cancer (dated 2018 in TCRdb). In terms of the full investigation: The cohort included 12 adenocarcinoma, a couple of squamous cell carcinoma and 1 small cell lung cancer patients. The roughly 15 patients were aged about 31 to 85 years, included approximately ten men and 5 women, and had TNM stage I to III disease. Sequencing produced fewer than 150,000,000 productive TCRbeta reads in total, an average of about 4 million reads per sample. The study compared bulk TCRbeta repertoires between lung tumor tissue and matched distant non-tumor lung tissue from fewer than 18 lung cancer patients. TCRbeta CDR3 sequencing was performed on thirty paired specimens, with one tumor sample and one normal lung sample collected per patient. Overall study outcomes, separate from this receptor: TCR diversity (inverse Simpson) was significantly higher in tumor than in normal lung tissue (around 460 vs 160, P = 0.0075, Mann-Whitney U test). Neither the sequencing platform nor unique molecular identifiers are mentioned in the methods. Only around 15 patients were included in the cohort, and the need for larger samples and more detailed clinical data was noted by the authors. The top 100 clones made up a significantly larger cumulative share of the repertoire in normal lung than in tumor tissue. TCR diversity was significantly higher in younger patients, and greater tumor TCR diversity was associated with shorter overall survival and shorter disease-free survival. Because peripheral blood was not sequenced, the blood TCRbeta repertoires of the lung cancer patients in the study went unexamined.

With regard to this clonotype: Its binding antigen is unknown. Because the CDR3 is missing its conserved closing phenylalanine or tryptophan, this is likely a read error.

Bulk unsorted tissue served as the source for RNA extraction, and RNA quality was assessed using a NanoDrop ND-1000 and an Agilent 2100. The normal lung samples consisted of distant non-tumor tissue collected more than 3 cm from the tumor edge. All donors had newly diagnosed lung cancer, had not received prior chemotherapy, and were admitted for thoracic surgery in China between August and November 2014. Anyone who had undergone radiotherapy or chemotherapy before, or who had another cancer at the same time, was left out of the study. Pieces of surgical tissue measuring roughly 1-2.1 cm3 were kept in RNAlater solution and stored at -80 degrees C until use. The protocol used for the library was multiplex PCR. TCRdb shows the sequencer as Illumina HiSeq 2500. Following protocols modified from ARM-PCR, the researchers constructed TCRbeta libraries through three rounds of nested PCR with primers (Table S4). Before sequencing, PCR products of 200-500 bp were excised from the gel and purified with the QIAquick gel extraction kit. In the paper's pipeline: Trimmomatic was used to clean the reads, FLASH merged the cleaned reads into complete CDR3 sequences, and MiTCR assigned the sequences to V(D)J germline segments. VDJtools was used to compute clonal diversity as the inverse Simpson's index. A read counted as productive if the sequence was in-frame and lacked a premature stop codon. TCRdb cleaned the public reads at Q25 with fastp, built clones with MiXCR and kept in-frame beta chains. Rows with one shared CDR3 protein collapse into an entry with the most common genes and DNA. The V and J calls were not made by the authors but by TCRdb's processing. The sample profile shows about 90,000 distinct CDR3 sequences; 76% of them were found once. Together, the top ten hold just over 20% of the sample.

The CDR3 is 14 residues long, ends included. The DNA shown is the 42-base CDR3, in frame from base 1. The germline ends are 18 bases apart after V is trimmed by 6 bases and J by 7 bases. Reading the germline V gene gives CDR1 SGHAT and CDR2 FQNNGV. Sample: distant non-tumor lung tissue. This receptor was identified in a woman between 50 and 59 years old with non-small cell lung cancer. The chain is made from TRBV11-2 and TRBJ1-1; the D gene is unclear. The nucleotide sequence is TGTGCCAGCAGTTTGCTAATGCTGGGAAGTGAAGCTTTCTTG. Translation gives CASSLLMLGSEAFL.